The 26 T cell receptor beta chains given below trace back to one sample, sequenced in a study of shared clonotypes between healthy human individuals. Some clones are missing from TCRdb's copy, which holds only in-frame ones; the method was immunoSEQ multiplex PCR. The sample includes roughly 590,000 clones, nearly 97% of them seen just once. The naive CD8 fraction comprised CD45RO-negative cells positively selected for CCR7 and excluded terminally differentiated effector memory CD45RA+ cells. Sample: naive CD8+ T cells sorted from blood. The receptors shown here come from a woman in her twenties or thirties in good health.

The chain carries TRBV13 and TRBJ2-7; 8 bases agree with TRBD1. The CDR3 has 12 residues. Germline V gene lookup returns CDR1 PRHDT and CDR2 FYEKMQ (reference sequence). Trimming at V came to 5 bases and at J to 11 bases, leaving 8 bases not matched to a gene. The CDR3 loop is CASSQRTGREYF. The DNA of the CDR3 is TGTGCCAGCAGCCAACGGACAGGGCGGGAGTACTTC.

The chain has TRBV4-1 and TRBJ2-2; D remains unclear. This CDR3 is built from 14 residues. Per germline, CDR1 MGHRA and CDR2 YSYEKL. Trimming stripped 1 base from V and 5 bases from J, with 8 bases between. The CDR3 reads CASSQVVGTGELFF. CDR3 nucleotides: TGCGCCAGCAGCCAAGTAGTAGGGACCGGGGAGCTGTTTTTT.

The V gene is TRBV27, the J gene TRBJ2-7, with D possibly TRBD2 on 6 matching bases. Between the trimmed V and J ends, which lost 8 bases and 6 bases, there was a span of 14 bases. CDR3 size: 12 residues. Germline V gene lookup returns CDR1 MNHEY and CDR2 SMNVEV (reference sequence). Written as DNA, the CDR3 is TGTGCCAGCGGCCATTCGGGGGTCGAGCAGTACTTC. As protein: CASGHSGVEQYF.

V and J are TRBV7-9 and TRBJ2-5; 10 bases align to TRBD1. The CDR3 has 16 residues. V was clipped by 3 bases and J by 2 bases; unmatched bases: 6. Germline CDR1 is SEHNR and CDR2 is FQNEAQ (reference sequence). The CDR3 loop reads CASSFQGQGWQETQYF. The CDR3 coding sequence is TGTGCCAGCAGCTTCCAGGGACAGGGGTGGCAAGAGACCCAGTACTTC.

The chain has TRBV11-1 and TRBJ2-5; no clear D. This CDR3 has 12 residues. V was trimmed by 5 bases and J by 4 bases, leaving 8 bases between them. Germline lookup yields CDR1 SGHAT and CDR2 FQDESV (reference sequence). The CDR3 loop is CASSATGETQYF. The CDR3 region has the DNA TGTGCCAGCAGCGCTACGGGAGAGACCCAGTACTTC.

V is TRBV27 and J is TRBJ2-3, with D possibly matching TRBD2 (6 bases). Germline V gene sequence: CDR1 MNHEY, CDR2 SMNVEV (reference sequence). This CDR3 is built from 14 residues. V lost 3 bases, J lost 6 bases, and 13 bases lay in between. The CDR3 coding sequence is TGTGCCAGCAGTTTGGGACTCGGGTGGGATACGCAGTATTTT. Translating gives CASSLGLGWDTQYF.

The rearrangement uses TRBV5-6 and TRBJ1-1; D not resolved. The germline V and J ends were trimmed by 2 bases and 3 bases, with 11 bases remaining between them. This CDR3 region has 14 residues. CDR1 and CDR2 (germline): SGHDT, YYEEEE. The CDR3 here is CASSFWGWDTEAFF. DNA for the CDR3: TGTGCCAGCAGCTTTTGGGGATGGGACACTGAAGCTTTCTTT.

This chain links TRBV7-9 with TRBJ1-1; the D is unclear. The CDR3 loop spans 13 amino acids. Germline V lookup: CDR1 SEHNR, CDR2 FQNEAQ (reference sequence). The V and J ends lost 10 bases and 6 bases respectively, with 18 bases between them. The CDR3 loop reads CATTLGRDPEAFF. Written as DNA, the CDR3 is TGTGCCACTACCTTGGGGAGAGATCCTGAAGCTTTCTTT.

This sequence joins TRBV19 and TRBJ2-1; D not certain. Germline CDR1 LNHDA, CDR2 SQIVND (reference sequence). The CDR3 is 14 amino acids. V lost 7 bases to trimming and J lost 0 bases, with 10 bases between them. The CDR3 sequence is CASIASDSYNEQFF. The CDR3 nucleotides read TGTGCCAGTATCGCCAGCGACTCCTACAATGAGCAGTTCTTC.

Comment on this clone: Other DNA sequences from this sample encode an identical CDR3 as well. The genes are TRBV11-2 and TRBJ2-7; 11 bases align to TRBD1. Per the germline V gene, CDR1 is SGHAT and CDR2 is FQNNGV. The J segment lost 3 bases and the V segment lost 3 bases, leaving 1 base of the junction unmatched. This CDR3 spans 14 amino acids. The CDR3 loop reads CASSLGTGGYEQYF. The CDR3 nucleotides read TGTGCCAGCAGCTTGGGGACAGGGGGCTACGAGCAGTACTTC.

CDR3 region: CAWSSVPRGAFF. CDR3 in DNA: TGTGCCTGGAGTTCAGTCCCCCGAGGGGCTTTCTTT. This chain links TRBV30 with TRBJ1-1; no clear D gene. The CDR3 loop spans 12 amino acids. Germline lookup yields CDR1 GTSNPN and CDR2 SVGIG (reference sequence). V gave up 2 bases and J gave up 11 bases, with 15 bases separating them.

The CDR3 sequence: CASSFDAREQYF. DNA of the CDR3: TGTGCCAGCAGCTTTGATGCAAGGGAGCAGTACTTC. The chain has TRBV5-4 and TRBJ2-7; D remains ambiguous. In germline, CDR1 is SGHNT, CDR2 YYREEE (reference sequence). V dropped 2 bases and J dropped 7 bases, with 10 bases sitting between them. The CDR3 has 12 residues.

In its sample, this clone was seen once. CDR3 sequence reads: CASSLALAGRPTSYEQYF. CDR3 in DNA: TGTGCCAGCAGCTTGGCATTAGCGGGACGCCCAACCTCCTACGAGCAGTACTTC. The gene calls are TRBV5-6 and TRBJ2-7, with TRBD2 matching over 8 bases. This CDR3 has 18 residues. Trimming cost V 0 bases and J 0 bases; bases outside gene matches: 11. Germline CDR1 is SGHDT and CDR2 is YYEEEE. The entire variable domain, with the rest obtained from reference TRBV5-6 and TRBJ2-7, is as follows: DAGVTQSPTHLIKTRGQQVTLRCSPKSGHDTVSWYQQALGQGPQFIFQYYEEEERQRGNFPDRFSGHQFPNYSSELNVNALLLGDSALYLCASSLALAGRPTSYEQYFGPGTRLTVT.

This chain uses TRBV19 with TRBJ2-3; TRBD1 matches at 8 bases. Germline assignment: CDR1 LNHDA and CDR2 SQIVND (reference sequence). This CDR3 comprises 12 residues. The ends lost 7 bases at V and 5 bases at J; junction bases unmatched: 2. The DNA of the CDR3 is TGTGCCAGTACCGACAGGGGAGATACGCAGTATTTT. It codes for CASTDRGDTQYF.

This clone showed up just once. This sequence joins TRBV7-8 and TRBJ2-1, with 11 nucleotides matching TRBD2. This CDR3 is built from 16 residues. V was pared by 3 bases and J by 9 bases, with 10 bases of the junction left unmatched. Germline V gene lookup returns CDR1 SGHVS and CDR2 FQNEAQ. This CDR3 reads CASSFLGLADGGEQFF. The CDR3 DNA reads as TGTGCCAGCAGCTTTTTGGGACTAGCGGACGGGGGTGAGCAGTTCTTC.

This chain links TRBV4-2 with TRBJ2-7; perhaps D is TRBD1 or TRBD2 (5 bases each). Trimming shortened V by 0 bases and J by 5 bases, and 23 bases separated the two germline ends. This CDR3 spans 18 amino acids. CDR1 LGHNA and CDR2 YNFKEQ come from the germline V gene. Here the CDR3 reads CASSQDPPDEGKDHEQYF. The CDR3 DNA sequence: TGTGCCAGCAGCCAAGACCCTCCCGACGAGGGGAAGGATCACGAGCAGTACTTC.

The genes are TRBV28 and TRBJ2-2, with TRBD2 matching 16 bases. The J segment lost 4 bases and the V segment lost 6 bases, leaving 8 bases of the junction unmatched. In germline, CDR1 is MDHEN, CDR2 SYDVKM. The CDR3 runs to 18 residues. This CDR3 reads CASSSGTSGRGGTGELFF. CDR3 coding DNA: TGTGCCAGCAGCTCCGGGACTAGCGGGAGGGGAGGCACCGGGGAGCTGTTTTTT.

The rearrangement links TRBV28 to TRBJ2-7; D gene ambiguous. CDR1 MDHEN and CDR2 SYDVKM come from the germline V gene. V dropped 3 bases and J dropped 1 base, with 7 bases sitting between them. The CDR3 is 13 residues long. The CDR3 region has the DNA TGTGCCAGCAGTTTGCCGGAGTCCTACGAGCAGTACTTC. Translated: CASSLPESYEQYF.

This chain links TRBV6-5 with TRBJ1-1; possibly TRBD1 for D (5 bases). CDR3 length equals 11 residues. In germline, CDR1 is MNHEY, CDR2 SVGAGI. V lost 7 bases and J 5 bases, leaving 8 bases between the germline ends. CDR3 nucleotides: TGTGCCAGCATGGGGGGGACTGAAGCTTTCTTT. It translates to CASMGGTEAFF.

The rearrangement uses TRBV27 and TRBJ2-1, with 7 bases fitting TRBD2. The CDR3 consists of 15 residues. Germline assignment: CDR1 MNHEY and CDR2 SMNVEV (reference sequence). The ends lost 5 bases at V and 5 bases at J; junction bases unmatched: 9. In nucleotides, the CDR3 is TGTGCCAGCAGTCTTATAGCGGGCCAAAACAATGAGCAGTTCTTC. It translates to CASSLIAGQNNEQFF.

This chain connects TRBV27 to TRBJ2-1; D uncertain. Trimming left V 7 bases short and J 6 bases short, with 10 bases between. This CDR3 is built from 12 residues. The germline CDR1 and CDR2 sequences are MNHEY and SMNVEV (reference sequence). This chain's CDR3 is CASTGVRNEQFF. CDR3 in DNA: TGTGCCAGCACAGGTGTTCGCAATGAGCAGTTCTTC.

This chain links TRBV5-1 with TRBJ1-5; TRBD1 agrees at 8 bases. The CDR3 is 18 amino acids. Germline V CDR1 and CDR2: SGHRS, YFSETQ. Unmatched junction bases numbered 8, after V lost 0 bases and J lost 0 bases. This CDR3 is CASSLEPGGRFSNQPQHF. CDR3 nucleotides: TGCGCCAGCAGCTTGGAGCCAGGGGGCAGATTTAGCAATCAGCCCCAGCATTTT.

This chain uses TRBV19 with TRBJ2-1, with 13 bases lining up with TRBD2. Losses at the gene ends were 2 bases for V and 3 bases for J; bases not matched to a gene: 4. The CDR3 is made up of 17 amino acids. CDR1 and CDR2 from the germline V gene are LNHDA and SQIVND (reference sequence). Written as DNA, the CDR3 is TGTGCCAGTAGTATACCTTGGACTAGCGGGAGCTACAATGAGCAGTTCTTC. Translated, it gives CASSIPWTSGSYNEQFF. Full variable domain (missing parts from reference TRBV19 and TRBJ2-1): DGGITQSPKYLFRKEGQNVTLSCEQNLNHDAMYWYRQDPGQGLRLIYYSQIVNDFQKGDIAEGYSVSREKKESFPLTVTSAQKNPTAFYLCASSIPWTSGSYNEQFFGPGTRLTVL.

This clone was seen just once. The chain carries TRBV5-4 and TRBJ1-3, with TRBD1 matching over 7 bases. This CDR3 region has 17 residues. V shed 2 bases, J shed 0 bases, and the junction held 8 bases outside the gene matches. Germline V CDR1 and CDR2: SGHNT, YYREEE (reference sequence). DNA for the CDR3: TGTGCCAGCAGCTTCTCCGGGACAGCCCTCTCTGGAAACACCATATATTTT. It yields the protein CASSFSGTALSGNTIYF. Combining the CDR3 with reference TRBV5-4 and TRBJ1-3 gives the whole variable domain ETGVTQSPTHLIKTRGQQVTLRCSSQSGHNTVSWYQQALGQGPQFIFQYYREEENGRGNFPPRFSGLQFPNYSSELNVNALELDDSALYLCASSFSGTALSGNTIYFGEGSWLTVV.

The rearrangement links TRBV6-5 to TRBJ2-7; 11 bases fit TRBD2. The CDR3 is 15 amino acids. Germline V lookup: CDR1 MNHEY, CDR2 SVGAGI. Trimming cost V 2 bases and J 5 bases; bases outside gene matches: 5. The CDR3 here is CASSYRLAGGHEQYF. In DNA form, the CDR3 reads TGTGCCAGCAGTTACAGGCTAGCGGGAGGCCACGAGCAGTACTTC.

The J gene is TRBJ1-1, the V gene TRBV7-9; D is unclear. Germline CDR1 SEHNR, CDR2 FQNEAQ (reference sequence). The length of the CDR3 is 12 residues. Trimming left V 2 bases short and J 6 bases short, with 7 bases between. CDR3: CASSLIESEAFF. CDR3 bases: TGTGCCAGCAGCTTAATCGAATCTGAAGCTTTCTTT.